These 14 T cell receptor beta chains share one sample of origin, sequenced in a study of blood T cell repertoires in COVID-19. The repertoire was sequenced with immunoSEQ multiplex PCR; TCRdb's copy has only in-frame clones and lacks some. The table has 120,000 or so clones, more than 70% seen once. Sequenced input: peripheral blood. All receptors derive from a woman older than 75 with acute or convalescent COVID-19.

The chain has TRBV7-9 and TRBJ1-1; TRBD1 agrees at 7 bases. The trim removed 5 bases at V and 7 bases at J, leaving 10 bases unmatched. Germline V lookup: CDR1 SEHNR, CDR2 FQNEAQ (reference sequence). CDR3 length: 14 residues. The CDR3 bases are TGTGCCAGCAGCCAAAACAGGGGACCAGGTGAAGCTTTCTTT. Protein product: CASSQNRGPGEAFF.

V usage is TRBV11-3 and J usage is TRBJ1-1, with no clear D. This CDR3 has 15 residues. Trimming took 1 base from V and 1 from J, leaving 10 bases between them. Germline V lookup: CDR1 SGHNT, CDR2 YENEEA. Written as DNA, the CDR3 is TGTGCCAGCAGCTTAGGTGGGCCATCGAACACTGAAGCTTTCTTT. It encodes CASSLGGPSNTEAFF.

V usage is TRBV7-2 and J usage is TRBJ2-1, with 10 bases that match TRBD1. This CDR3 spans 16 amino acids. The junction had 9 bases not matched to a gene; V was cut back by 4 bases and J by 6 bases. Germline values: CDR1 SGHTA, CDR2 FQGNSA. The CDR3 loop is CASSSYRDRGSNEQFF. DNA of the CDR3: TGTGCCAGCAGCTCCTACCGGGACAGGGGTTCCAATGAGCAGTTCTTC.

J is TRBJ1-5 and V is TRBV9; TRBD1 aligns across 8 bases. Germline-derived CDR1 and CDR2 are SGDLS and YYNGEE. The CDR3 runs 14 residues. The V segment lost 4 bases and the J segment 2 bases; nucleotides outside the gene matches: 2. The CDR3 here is CASSPGQGNQPQHF. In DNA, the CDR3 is TGTGCCAGCAGCCCGGGACAGGGCAATCAGCCCCAGCATTTT.

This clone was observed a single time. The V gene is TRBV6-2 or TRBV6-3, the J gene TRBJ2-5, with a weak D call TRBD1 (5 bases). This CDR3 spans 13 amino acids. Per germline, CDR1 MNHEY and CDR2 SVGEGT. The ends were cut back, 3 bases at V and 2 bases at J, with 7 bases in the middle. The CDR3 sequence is CASSYQGQETQYF. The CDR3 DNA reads TGTGCCAGCAGTTATCAGGGTCAAGAGACCCAGTACTTC.

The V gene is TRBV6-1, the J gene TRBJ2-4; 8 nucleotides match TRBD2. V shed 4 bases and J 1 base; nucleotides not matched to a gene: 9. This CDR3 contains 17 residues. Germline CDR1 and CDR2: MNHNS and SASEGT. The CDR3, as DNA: TGTGCCAGCAGTGCCACGAGCGGGAGCTGGGCCAAAAACATTCAGTACTTC. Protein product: CASSATSGSWAKNIQYF.

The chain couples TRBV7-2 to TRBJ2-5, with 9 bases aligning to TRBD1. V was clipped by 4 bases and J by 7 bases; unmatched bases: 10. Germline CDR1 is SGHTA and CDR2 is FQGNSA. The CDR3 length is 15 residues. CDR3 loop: CASSSGQGSLATQYF. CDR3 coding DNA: TGTGCCAGCAGCTCGGGACAGGGTAGTTTGGCGACCCAGTACTTC.

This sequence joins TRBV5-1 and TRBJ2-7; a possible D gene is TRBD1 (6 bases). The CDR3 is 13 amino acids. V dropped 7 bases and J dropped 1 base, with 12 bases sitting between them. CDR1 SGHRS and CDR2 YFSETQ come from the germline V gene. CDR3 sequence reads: CASCRTGSYEQYF. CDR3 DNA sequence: TGCGCCAGCTGCAGAACAGGGTCCTACGAGCAGTACTTC.

In DNA, the CDR3 is TGCGCCAGCAGCTCTCCCCAGGGGGCGCAGTTCTTC. It codes for CASSSPQGAQFF. The chain employs TRBV10-2 and TRBJ2-1; 8 nucleotides align to TRBD1. The ends lost 6 bases at V and 12 bases at J; junction bases unmatched: 7. CDR1 is WSHSY and CDR2 is SAAADI in the germline V gene. CDR3 length: 12 residues.

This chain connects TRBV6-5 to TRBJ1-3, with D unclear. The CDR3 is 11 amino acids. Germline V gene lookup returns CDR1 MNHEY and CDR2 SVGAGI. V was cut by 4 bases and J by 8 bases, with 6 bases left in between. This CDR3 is CASSSGDTIYF. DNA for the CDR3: TGTGCCAGCAGTTCCGGAGACACCATATATTTT.

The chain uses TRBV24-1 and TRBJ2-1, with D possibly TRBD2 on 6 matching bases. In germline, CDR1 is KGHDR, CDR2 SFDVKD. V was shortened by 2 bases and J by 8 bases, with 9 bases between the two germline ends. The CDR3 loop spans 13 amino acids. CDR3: CATSDSSVDEQFF. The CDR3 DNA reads TGTGCCACCAGTGATTCTAGCGTGGATGAGCAGTTCTTC.

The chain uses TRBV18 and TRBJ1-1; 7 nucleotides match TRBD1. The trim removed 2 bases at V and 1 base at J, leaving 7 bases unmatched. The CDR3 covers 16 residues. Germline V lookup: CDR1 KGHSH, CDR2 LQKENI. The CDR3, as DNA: TGTGCCAGCTCACCAAGCACGAGGGGGCCGAACACTGAAGCTTTCTTT. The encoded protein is CASSPSTRGPNTEAFF.

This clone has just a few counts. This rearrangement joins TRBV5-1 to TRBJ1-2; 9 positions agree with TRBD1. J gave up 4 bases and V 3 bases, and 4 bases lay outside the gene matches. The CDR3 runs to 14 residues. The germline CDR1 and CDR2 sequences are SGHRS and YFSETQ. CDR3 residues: CASSSQGAGYGYTF. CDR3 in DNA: TGCGCCAGCAGCTCACAGGGGGCGGGCTATGGCTACACCTTC. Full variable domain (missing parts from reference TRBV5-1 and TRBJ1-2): KAGVTQTPRYLIKTRGQQVTLSCSPISGHRSVSWYQQTPGQGLQFLFEYFSETQRNKGNFPGRFSGRQFSNSRSEMNVSTLELGDSALYLCASSSQGAGYGYTFGSGTRLTVV.

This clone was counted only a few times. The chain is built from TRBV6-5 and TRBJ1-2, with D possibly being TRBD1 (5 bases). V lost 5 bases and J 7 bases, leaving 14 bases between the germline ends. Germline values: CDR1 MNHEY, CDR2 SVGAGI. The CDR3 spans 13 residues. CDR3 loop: CASSQSGTLGYTF. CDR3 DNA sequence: TGTGCCAGCAGTCAAAGCGGGACTCTTGGCTACACCTTC.